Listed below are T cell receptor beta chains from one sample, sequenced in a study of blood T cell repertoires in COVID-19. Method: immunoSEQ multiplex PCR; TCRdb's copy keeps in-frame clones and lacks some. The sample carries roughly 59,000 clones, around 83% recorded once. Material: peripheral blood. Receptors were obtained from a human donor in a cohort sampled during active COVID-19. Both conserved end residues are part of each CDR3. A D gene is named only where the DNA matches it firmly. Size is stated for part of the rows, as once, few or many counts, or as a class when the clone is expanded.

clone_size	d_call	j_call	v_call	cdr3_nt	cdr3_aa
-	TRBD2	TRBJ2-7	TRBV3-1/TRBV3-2	TGTGCCAGCAGCCAGGGCAAAGGGACTAGCGGGAGGGCCTTCGAGCAGTACTTC	CASSQGKGTSGRAFEQYF
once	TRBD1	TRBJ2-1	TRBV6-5	TGTGCCGCCCTAAGACAGGGGAGGAATGAGCAGTTCTTC	CAALRQGRNEQFF
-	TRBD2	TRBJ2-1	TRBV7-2	TGTGCCAGCAGCTTATACGTGACTAGCGGCGCCAATGAGCAGTTCTTC	CASSLYVTSGANEQFF
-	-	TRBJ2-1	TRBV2	TGTGCCAGCAGAGCCACAACAGGGACCTACAATGAGCAGTTCTTC	CASRATTGTYNEQFF
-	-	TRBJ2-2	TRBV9	TGTGCCAGCAGCGTAGGAGGATATGCCGGGGAGCTGTTTTTT	CASSVGGYAGELFF
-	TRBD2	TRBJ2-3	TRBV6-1	TGTGCCAGCAGTGAAAGGGCGGGGGGGGCAGATACGCAGTATTTT	CASSERAGGADTQYF
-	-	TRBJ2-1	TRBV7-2	TGTGCCAGCAGCTTAAGATTCTCTATTAACAATGAGCAGTTCTTC	CASSLRFSINNEQFF
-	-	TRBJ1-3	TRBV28	TGTGCCAGCAGCTTGACGGGTACTTATGCTGGAAACACCATATATTTT	CASSLTGTYAGNTIYF
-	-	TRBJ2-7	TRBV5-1	TGCGCCAGCAGCCTATGGACAGACTACGAGCAGTACTTC	CASSLWTDYEQYF
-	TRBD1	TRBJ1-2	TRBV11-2	TGTGCCAGCAGCCTGACAGGGCACTATGGCTACACCTTC	CASSLTGHYGYTF
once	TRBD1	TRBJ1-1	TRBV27	TGTGCCAGCAGTATACAGACAGGGAGAGGCACTGAAGCTTTCTTT	CASSIQTGRGTEAFF
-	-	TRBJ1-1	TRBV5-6	TGTGCCAGCAGCCGCCGCTGGGTGGGAGGAACTGAAGCTTTCTTT	CASSRRWVGGTEAFF
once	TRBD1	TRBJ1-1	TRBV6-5	TGTGCCACGTTCGGACAGGCCGGACGGGAAGCTTTCTTT	CATFGQAGREAFF
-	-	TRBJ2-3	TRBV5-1	TGCGCCAGCAGCTTGGTACAGGAGACGGGTACGCAGTATTTT	CASSLVQETGTQYF
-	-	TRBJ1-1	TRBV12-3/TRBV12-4	TGTGCCATCACGACGGGGAACACTGAAGCTTTCTTT	CAITTGNTEAFF
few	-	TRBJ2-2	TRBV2	TGTGCCAGCCTTGATAGCGGGGAGCTGTTTTTT	CASLDSGELFF
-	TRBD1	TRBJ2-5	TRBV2	TGTGCCAGCAGTGGCAACAGGGGTCAAGAGACCCAGTACTTC	CASSGNRGQETQYF
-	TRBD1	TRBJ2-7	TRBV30	TGTGCCTGGAGTGCCCCCGGGACAGGGGACCACGAGCAGTACTTC	CAWSAPGTGDHEQYF
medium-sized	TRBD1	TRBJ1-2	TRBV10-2	TGCGCCAGCAGTGAGGACAGGGCTGCCTATGGCTACACCTTC	CASSEDRAAYGYTF
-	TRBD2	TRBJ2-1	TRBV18	TGTGCCAGCTCCCCCTGGTTCGAATCGGGCGGGGGCAATGAGCAGTTCTTC	CASSPWFESGGGNEQFF
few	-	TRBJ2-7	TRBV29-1	TGCAGCGTCGCCGCCCGAGGCGAGCAGTACTTC	CSVAARGEQYF
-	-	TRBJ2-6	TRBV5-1	TGCGCCAGCAGCTACGGACAGTCTGGGGCCAACGTCCTGACTTTC	CASSYGQSGANVLTF
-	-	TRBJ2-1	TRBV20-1	TGCAGTGCTAGTCTCTACAATGAGCAGTTCTTC	CSASLYNEQFF
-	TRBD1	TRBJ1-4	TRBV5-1	TGCGCCAGCAGCCCGGTGCCGGGACAGGTTAATGAAAAACTGTTTTTT	CASSPVPGQVNEKLFF
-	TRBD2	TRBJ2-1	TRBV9	TGTGCCAGCAGCGTAGGGACTAGCGGGGGGAGGGATGAGCAGTTCTTC	CASSVGTSGGRDEQFF
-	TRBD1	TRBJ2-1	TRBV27	TGTGCCAGCAGTGCTGGACAGGGGGCGCGCAATGAGCAGTTCTTC	CASSAGQGARNEQFF
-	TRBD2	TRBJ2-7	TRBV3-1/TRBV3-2	TGTGCCAGCAGCCCCTCCGGGGGGATCTACGAGCAGTACTTC	CASSPSGGIYEQYF